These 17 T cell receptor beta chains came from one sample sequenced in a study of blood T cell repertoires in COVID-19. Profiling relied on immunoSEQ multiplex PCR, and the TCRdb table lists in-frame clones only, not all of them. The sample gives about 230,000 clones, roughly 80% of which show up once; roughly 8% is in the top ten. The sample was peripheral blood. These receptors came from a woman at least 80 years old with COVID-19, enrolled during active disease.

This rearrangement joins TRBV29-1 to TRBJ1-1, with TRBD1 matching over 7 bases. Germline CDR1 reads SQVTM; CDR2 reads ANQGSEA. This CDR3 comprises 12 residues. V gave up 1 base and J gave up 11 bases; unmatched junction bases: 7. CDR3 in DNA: TGCAGCGTTGAAGGGAATGGACAGGCGGCTTTCTTT. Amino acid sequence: CSVEGNGQAAFF.

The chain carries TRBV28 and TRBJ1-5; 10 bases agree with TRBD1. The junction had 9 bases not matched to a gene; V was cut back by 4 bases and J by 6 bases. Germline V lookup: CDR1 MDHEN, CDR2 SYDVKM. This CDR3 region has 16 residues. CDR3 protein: CASSSHGTGVAQPQHF. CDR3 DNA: TGTGCCAGCAGTTCTCACGGGACAGGGGTTGCTCAGCCCCAGCATTTT.

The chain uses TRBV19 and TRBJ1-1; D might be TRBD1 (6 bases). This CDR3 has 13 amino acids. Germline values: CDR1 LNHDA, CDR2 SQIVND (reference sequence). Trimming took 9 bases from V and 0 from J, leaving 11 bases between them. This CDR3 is CASQDRLNTEAFF. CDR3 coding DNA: TGTGCCAGCCAGGACAGACTGAACACTGAAGCTTTCTTT.

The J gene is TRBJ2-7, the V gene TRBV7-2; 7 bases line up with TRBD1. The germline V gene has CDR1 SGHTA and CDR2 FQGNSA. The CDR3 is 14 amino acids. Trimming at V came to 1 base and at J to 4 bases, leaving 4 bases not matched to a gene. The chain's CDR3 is CASSLGQGRYEQYF. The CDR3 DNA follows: TGTGCCAGCAGCTTAGGACAGGGCAGGTACGAGCAGTACTTC.

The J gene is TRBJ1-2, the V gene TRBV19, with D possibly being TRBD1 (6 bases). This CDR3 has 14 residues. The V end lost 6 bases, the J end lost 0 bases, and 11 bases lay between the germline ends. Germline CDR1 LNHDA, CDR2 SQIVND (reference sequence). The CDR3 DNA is TGTGCCAGTAGCCGTACAGGGACTAACTATGGCTACACCTTC. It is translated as CASSRTGTNYGYTF.

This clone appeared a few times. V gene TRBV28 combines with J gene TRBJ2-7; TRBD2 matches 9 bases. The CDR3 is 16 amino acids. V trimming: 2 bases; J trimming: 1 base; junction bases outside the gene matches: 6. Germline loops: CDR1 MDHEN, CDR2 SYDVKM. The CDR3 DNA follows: TGTGCCAGCAGTTTAGGGGGTAGCGGGGGATCCTACGAGCAGTACTTC. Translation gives CASSLGGSGGSYEQYF.

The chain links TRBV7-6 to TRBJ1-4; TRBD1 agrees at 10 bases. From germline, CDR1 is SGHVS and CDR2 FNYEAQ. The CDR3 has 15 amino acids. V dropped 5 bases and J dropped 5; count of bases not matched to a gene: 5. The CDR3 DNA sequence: TGTGCCAGCAGCCCATCGGGACAGGGGAATGAAAAACTGTTTTTT. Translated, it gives CASSPSGQGNEKLFF.

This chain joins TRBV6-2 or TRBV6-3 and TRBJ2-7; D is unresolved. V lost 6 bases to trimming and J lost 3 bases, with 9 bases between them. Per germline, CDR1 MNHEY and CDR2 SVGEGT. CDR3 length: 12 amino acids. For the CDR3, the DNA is TGTGCCAGCAGCCCAGCTAACTACGAGCAGTACTTC. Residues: CASSPANYEQYF.

The CDR3 reads CASKRGTSGEETQYF. The DNA for the CDR3 is TGTGCCAGCAAACGAGGGACTAGCGGGGAAGAGACCCAGTACTTC. The gene calls are TRBV7-8 and TRBJ2-5; 13 bases line up with TRBD2. Germline loops: CDR1 SGHVS, CDR2 FQNEAQ. The CDR3 totals 15 residues. Losses at the gene ends were 7 bases for V and 3 bases for J; bases not matched to a gene: 5. The full variable domain, with the rest looked up from reference TRBV7-8 and TRBJ2-5, is GAGVSQSPRYKVAKRGQDVALRCDPISGHVSLFWYQQALGQGPEFLTYFQNEAQLDKSGLPSDRFFAERPEGSVSTLKIQRTQQEDSAVYLCASKRGTSGEETQYFGPGTRLLVL.

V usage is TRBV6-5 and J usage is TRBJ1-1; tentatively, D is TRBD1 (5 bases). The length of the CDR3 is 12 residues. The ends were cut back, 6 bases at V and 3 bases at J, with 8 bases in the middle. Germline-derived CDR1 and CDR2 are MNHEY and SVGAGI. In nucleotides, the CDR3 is TGTGCCAGCAGGATAGGGGACACTGAAGCTTTCTTT. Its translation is CASRIGDTEAFF.

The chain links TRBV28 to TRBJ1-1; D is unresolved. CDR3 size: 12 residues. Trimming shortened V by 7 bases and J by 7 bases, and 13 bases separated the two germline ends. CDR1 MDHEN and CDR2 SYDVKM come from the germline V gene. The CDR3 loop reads CASKLVSGEAFF. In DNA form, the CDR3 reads TGTGCCAGCAAATTAGTTAGCGGTGAAGCTTTCTTT.

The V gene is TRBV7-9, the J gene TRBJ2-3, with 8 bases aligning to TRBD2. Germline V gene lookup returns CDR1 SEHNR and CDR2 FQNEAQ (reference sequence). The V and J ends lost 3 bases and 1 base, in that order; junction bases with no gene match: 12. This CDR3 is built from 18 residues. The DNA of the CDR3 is TGTGCCAGCAGCTTCGCGGGAGGTCGGCCAAAGGGCACAGATACGCAGTATTTT. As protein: CASSFAGGRPKGTDTQYF. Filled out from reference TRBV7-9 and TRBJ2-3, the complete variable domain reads DTGVSQNPRHKITKRGQNVTFRCDPISEHNRLYWYRQTLGQGPEFLTYFQNEAQLEKSRLLSDRFSAERPKGSFSTLEIQRTEQGDSAMYLCASSFAGGRPKGTDTQYFGPGTRLTVL.

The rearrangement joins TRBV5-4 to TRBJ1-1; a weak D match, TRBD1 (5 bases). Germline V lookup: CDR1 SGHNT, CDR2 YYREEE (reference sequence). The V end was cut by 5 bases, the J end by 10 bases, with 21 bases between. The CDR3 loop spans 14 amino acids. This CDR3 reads CASSSRQGTQGAFF. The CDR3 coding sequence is TGTGCCAGCAGTTCCCGGCAGGGCACCCAAGGAGCTTTCTTT.

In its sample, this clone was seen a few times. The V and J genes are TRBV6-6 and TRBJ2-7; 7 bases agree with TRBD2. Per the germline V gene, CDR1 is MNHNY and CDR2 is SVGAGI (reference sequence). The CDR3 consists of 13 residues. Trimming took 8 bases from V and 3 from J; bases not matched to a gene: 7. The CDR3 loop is CASSPRENYEQYF. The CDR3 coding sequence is TGTGCCAGCTCCCCGCGGGAGAACTACGAGCAGTACTTC.

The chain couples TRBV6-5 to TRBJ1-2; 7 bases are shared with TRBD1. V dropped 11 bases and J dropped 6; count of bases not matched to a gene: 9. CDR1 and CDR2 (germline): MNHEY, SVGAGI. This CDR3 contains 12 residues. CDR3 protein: CAVEGQGDGYTF. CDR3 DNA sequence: TGTGCCGTCGAGGGGCAGGGGGATGGCTACACCTTC.

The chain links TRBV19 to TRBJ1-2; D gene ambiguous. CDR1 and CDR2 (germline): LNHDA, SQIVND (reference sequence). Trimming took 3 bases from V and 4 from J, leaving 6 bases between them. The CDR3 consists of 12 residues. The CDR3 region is CASSIPGYGYTF. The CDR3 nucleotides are TGTGCCAGTAGTATCCCAGGCTATGGCTACACCTTC. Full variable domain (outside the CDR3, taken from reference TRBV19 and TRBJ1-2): DGGITQSPKYLFRKEGQNVTLSCEQNLNHDAMYWYRQDPGQGLRLIYYSQIVNDFQKGDIAEGYSVSREKKESFPLTVTSAQKNPTAFYLCASSIPGYGYTFGSGTRLTVV.

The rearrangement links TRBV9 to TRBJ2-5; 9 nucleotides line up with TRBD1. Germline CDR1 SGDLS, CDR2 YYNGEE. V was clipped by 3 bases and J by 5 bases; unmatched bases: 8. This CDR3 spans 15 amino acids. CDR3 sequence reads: CASSAGTGLGETQYF. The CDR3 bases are TGTGCCAGCAGCGCCGGGACAGGGCTTGGGGAGACCCAGTACTTC.